Listed below are T cell receptor beta chains from one sample, sequenced in a study of blood T cell repertoires in COVID-19. The method was immunoSEQ multiplex PCR; TCRdb's version includes in-frame clones alone and lacks a portion of them. The data show about 360,000 clones, around nine tenths seen once. Sequencing input: peripheral blood. The receptors derive from a human donor in a cohort sampled during active COVID-19. The CDR3 runs from the conserved cysteine through the conserved F or W. A D gene is named only where the DNA matches it firmly. The size of a clone is reported for some rows only, either as once, few or many, or as a class for expanded clones.

D	size	length	J	V	CDR3	DNA
-	-	11	TRBJ2-7	TRBV12-3/TRBV12-4	CASSFRGEQYF	TGTGCCAGCAGTTTTCGCGGCGAGCAGTACTTC
TRBD1	-	14	TRBJ2-7	TRBV6-5	CASTTGGPSYEQYF	TGTGCCAGCACTACAGGGGGCCCCTCCTACGAGCAGTACTTC
-	few	15	TRBJ1-5	TRBV10-1	CASSESLGDGQPQHF	TGCGCCAGCAGTGAGTCTCTAGGGGATGGTCAGCCCCAGCATTTT
-	-	14	TRBJ2-3	TRBV10-1	CASSYSGRADTQYF	TGCGCCAGCAGTTATAGCGGCCGCGCAGATACGCAGTATTTT
TRBD1	-	17	TRBJ2-1	TRBV11-3	CASSLRGGQGGLNEQFF	TGTGCCAGCAGCTTAAGGGGAGGACAGGGCGGTCTAAATGAGCAGTTCTTC
TRBD1	-	13	TRBJ1-5	TRBV19	CASSQDREQPQHF	TGTGCCAGTAGCCAAGACAGGGAACAGCCCCAGCATTTT
-	-	16	TRBJ2-5	TRBV5-1	CASSPRRGGPQETQYF	TGCGCCAGCAGCCCACGGCGGGGCGGGCCTCAAGAGACCCAGTACTTC
TRBD2	-	14	TRBJ2-5	TRBV6-6	CAIMGAGGPETQYF	TGTGCCATCATGGGAGCGGGGGGGCCAGAGACCCAGTACTTC
-	-	11	TRBJ2-7	TRBV21-1	CASSNPNEQYF	TGTGCCAGCAGCAACCCCAACGAGCAGTACTTC
-	-	16	TRBJ2-2	TRBV5-1	CASSLGVAYNTGELFF	TGCGCCAGCAGCTTGGGGGTAGCCTACAACACCGGGGAGCTGTTTTTT
-	-	14	TRBJ2-2	TRBV5-8	CASSLGTRSGELFF	TGTGCCAGCAGCTTGGGCACTAGATCCGGGGAGCTGTTTTTT
TRBD1	-	17	TRBJ1-3	TRBV4-2	CASSQASGQSAGNTIYF	TGTGCCAGCAGCCAAGCCTCGGGACAGTCTGCTGGAAACACCATATATTTT
-	-	16	TRBJ2-7	TRBV27	CASSPLGLASSYEQYF	TGTGCCAGCAGCCCCCTGGGGCTAGCGTCGTCCTACGAGCAGTACTTC
TRBD1	-	12	TRBJ1-2	TRBV29-1	CSVGQAGEGYTF	TGCAGCGTCGGACAGGCCGGGGAGGGCTACACCTTC
TRBD1	-	13	TRBJ1-1	TRBV28	CASSSQGAAEAFF	TGTGCCAGCAGCTCACAGGGGGCCGCTGAAGCTTTCTTT
-	-	15	TRBJ2-1	TRBV7-3	CASSYAGGGSNEQFF	TGTGCCAGCAGCTACGCTGGTGGGGGGAGTAATGAGCAGTTCTTC
-	-	14	TRBJ2-5	TRBV18	CASSPPSQQETQYF	TGTGCCAGCTCACCACCATCCCAGCAAGAGACCCAGTACTTC
TRBD1	few	15	TRBJ1-2	TRBV7-2	CASSLNQGAFYGYTF	TGTGCCAGCAGCTTAAACCAGGGGGCCTTCTATGGCTACACCTTC
-	-	16	TRBJ1-3	TRBV30	CAWSVGAQGAGNTIYF	TGTGCCTGGAGTGTGGGGGCCCAGGGCGCTGGAAACACCATATATTTT
TRBD1	once	13	TRBJ2-7	TRBV28	CASSTGTGNEQYF	TGTGCCAGCAGTACCGGGACAGGGAACGAGCAGTACTTC
TRBD2	-	15	TRBJ2-7	TRBV27	CASSLVAGDRYEQYF	TGTGCCAGCAGTTTGGTAGCGGGAGACCGCTACGAGCAGTACTTC
-	-	15	TRBJ1-4	TRBV5-4	CASSLRYATNEKLFF	TGTGCCAGCAGCCTCAGATATGCAACTAATGAAAAACTGTTTTTT
-	-	15	TRBJ1-2	TRBV4-1	CASSQFAPANYGYTF	TGCGCCAGCAGCCAATTCGCCCCGGCTAACTATGGCTACACCTTC
TRBD2	once	19	TRBJ2-7	TRBV19	CASSYGDSRTSGLAREQYF	TGTGCCAGTAGCTACGGGGACAGCCGGACTAGCGGGCTAGCTCGGGAGCAGTACTTC
TRBD2	-	15	TRBJ2-3	TRBV11-2	CASSLEGGGAVTQYF	TGTGCCAGCAGCTTAGAGGGCGGGGGGGCCGTTACGCAGTATTTT
-	-	13	TRBJ2-3	TRBV2	CASGRRGTDTQYF	TGTGCCAGCGGGCGGCGGGGCACAGATACGCAGTATTTT
-	-	15	TRBJ1-5	TRBV3-1/TRBV3-2	CASSQDWGPDQPQHF	TGTGCCAGCAGCCAAGATTGGGGGCCGGATCAGCCCCAGCATTTT
TRBD1	-	15	TRBJ1-4	TRBV19	CASSVDRASGGKLFF	TGTGCCAGTAGTGTTGACAGGGCGTCAGGTGGAAAACTGTTTTTT
TRBD1	once	18	TRBJ1-4	TRBV27	CASSPDQGALPTNEKLFF	TGTGCCAGCAGTCCAGACCAGGGGGCTCTTCCAACTAATGAAAAACTGTTTTTT
-	-	16	TRBJ1-4	TRBV5-1	CASSLDRTRMDEKLFF	TGCGCCAGCAGCTTAGACCGAACTAGAATGGATGAAAAACTGTTTTTT
TRBD1	-	17	TRBJ2-3	TRBV5-5	CASSVDWTGPSTDTQYF	TGTGCCAGCAGCGTGGACTGGACAGGCCCCAGCACAGATACGCAGTATTTT
-	-	12	TRBJ2-2	TRBV28	CASNPPTRGILF	TGTGCCAGCAACCCACCAACCCGGGGTATACTTTTT
TRBD2	once	17	TRBJ2-1	TRBV7-3	CASSLGGGRSSYNEQFF	TGTGCCAGCAGCTTAGGTGGCGGGAGGAGCTCCTACAATGAGCAGTTCTTC
-	few	17	TRBJ1-5	TRBV7-2	CASTGGPGGARNQPQHF	TGTGCCAGCACTGGGGGCCCGGGGGGGGCGCGCAATCAGCCCCAGCATTTT
TRBD1	-	13	TRBJ2-7	TRBV14	CASSQDRTGRQYF	TGTGCCAGCAGCCAAGATCGGACAGGAAGGCAGTACTTC
TRBD1	-	16	TRBJ1-2	TRBV19	CASLRGSLQGAGGYTF	TGTGCCAGTCTTCGAGGCTCCCTACAGGGGGCTGGGGGCTACACCTTC
-	once	15	TRBJ2-4	TRBV7-2	CASSPPPVAKNIQYF	TGTGCCAGCAGCCCCCCCCCGGTAGCCAAAAACATTCAGTACTTC
TRBD2	-	17	TRBJ2-3	TRBV28	CASSLLAGVASTDTQYF	TGTGCCAGCAGTTTACTAGCGGGAGTGGCTAGCACAGATACGCAGTATTTT
-	-	14	TRBJ2-2	TRBV30	CAWSPGWNTGELFF	TGTGCCTGGAGTCCAGGCTGGAACACCGGGGAGCTGTTTTTT
TRBD1	-	16	TRBJ2-7	TRBV27	CASSLSSGTGAYEQYF	TGTGCCAGCAGTTTATCTTCCGGGACAGGGGCCTACGAGCAGTACTTC
-	-	14	TRBJ1-2	TRBV7-9	CASSPAGPIYGYTF	TGTGCCAGCAGCCCTGCGGGACCGATATATGGCTACACCTTC
-	-	15	TRBJ1-2	TRBV11-2	CASSQAGLMKAGYTF	TGTGCCAGCAGCCAGGCGGGGTTAATGAAGGCTGGCTACACCTTC
-	-	14	TRBJ2-5	TRBV3-1/TRBV3-2	CASRWQGLQETQYF	TGTGCCAGCAGGTGGCAGGGGCTTCAAGAGACCCAGTACTTC
TRBD1	-	16	TRBJ1-6	TRBV9	CASSVGVGQGYSPLHF	TGTGCCAGCAGCGTAGGGGTGGGACAGGGTTACTCACCCCTCCACTTT
TRBD1	-	18	TRBJ1-5	TRBV10-1	CASSGGRDRRLLYQPQHF	TGCGCCAGCAGTGGGGGTAGGGACAGGCGCCTGTTGTATCAGCCCCAGCATTTT
-	-	14	TRBJ2-1	TRBV30	CAWIPRSSYNEQFF	TGTGCCTGGATTCCTAGAAGCTCCTACAATGAGCAGTTCTTC
TRBD1	-	16	TRBJ2-3	TRBV7-2	CASSYRGPARADTQYF	TGTGCCAGCAGTTACAGGGGTCCGGCACGGGCAGATACGCAGTATTTT
-	-	13	TRBJ2-7	TRBV30	CAWSRGVIYEQYF	TGTGCCTGGAGTAGGGGCGTCATCTACGAGCAGTACTTC
-	-	13	TRBJ1-4	TRBV7-9	CASSLVAFEKLFF	TGTGCCAGCAGCTTAGTCGCGTTTGAAAAACTGTTTTTT
TRBD2	-	16	TRBJ2-3	TRBV6-5	CASSYQTSGRTDTQYF	TGTGCCAGCAGTTACCAGACTAGCGGACGCACAGATACGCAGTATTTT
TRBD2	-	19	TRBJ2-1	TRBV19	CASSIIVWTSGRLGNEQFF	TGTGCCAGTAGTATAATCGTTTGGACTAGCGGGAGGCTGGGGAATGAGCAGTTCTTC
TRBD1	few	15	TRBJ2-7	TRBV18	CASSHEGTGGGEQYF	TGTGCCAGCTCCCACGAAGGGACAGGGGGCGGCGAGCAGTACTTC
-	-	14	TRBJ1-4	TRBV7-9	CASSLAGGMEKLFF	TGTGCCAGCAGCTTAGCGGGGGGGATGGAAAAACTGTTTTTT
TRBD1	once	15	TRBJ2-1	TRBV11-2	CASSWGQGAGGEQFF	TGTGCCAGCAGCTGGGGACAGGGGGCAGGCGGTGAGCAGTTCTTC